Following are 8 T cell receptor beta chains from one sample sequenced in a study of tumor-infiltrating lymphocytes in primary liver carcinoma (dated by TCRdb to the late 2010s). TRIzol reagent was used to extract blood RNA from unsorted whole blood, while the DNeasy Blood & Tissue kit provided the germline DNA. Reads for this sample came from an Illumina HiSeq 2500. Starting from roughly 540 ng total RNA, TCRbeta-specific cDNA was produced by reverse transcription with a constant-region primer and ProtoScript II reverse transcriptase. The TCRbeta libraries were prepared through three rounds of nested multiplex PCR following a slightly modified ARM-PCR procedure. The first two PCR rounds used multiplex TRBV1-TRBV30 forward primers with a Cbeta reverse primer, each for 10 cycles. Starting from the raw public reads, TCRdb applied fastp trimming at Q25, assembled clones with MiXCR and retained in-frame beta chains. Each entry is one CDR3 protein sequence, shown with its most common DNA and genes. This sample gives 300,000 to 400,000 distinct CDR3 sequences in total; approximately 65% of them show up just once. About 6.5% of the sample lies in the top ten.

Sequenced sample: peripheral blood. These receptors were obtained from a man between 40 and 49 years old with primary liver carcinoma and hepatitis B virus infection.

This clonotype was seen a single time. CDR3 bases: TGTGCCAGCGGCCATACAGCTGGCGAGCAGTACTTC. Its protein is CASGHTAGEQYF. V is TRBV7-9 and J is TRBJ2-7; unclear D gene. Germline CDR1 reads SEHNR; CDR2 reads FQNEAQ (reference sequence). Trimming pared 8 bases from V and 6 bases from J, leaving 14 bases between. The CDR3 has 12 amino acids. Full variable domain (missing parts from reference TRBV7-9 and TRBJ2-7): DTGVSQNPRHKITKRGQNVTFRCDPISEHNRLYWYRQTLGQGPEFLTYFQNEAQLEKSRLLSDRFSAERPKGSFSTLEIQRTEQGDSAMYLCASGHTAGEQYFGPGTRLTVT.

V is TRBV7-8 and J is TRBJ1-6; D is uncertain. The germline CDR1 and CDR2 sequences are SGHVS and FQNEAQ. The CDR3 spans 17 residues. V dropped 2 bases and J dropped 7 bases, with 18 bases sitting between them. The CDR3 DNA sequence: TGTGCCAGCAGCTTATATCAGAGTCAGGACCTCAATTCACCCCTCCACTTT. Amino acid sequence: CASSLYQSQDLNSPLHF.

The chain recombines TRBV29-1 with TRBJ2-7, with D perhaps matching TRBD1 (5 bases). With 2 bases removed from V and 2 bases from J, the gap between germline ends came to 10 bases. The CDR3 sequence is 13 residues long. The germline gives CDR1 SQVTM, CDR2 ANQGSEA. CDR3 DNA: TGCAGCGTTGAATCCCCCAGGGCCTACGAGCAGTACTTC. Encoded protein: CSVESPRAYEQYF.

This clonotype was picked up many times. The V call is TRBV6-6, the J call TRBJ2-3; no clear D gene. The CDR3 sequence is 10 residues long. V lost 9 bases and J 5 bases, leaving 6 bases between the germline ends. The germline CDR1 and CDR2 sequences are MNHNY and SVGAGI (reference sequence). CDR3 in amino acids: CASGQDTQYF. The CDR3 DNA follows: TGTGCCAGTGGCCAAGATACGCAGTATTTT.

Worth noting for this clonotype: This sequence may be a read error, since a much larger clone differs from it by one base. The chain links TRBV10-3 to TRBJ2-7; TRBD1 matches 10 bases. CDR1 ENHRY and CDR2 SYGVKD come from the germline V gene. The CDR3 totals 14 residues. The CDR3 sequence is CAIGRDRGIYEKYF. DNA of the CDR3: TGTGCCATCGGCAGGGACAGGGGAATATACGAGAAGTACTTC.

This clonotype came up once. A much larger clone lies one base from this, so it may be a read error. This rearrangement joins TRBV4-1 to TRBJ2-1; perhaps TRBD2 as D (6 bases). The CDR3 consists of 16 residues. CDR1 and CDR2 (germline): MGHRA, YSYEKL. V was pared by 6 bases and J by 3 bases, with 18 bases between. CDR3 loop: CASRRADIGGYNEQFF. DNA for the CDR3: TGCGCCAGCAGACGCGCGGACATCGGGGGCTACAATGAGCAGTTCTTC.

This clonotype was recorded a few times. The rearrangement links TRBV11-2 to TRBJ2-1; D is undetermined. The CDR3 is 12 residues long. Germline values: CDR1 SGHAT, CDR2 FQNNGV. Trimming took off 0 bases at V and 13 bases at J, with 10 bases between the two ends. CDR3 coding DNA: TGTGCCAGCAGCTTAGATTTGGATTACCAGTTCTTC. Its translation is CASSLDLDYQFF. Complete variable domain (other parts from reference TRBV11-2 and TRBJ2-1): EAGVAQSPRYKIIEKRQSVAFWCNPISGHATLYWYQQILGQGPKLLIQFQNNGVVDDSQLPKDRFSAERLKGVDSTLKIQPAKLEDSAVYLCASSLDLDYQFFGPGTRLTVL.

This clonotype was observed a handful of times. The chain recombines TRBV6-6 with TRBJ2-1; a weak D match, TRBD1 (5 bases). The V end was cut by 0 bases, the J end by 9 bases, with 18 bases between. Germline V gene data show CDR1 as MNHNY and CDR2 as SVGAGI (reference sequence). The CDR3 runs 16 residues. The CDR3 sequence is CASSYSGPGDTSEQFF. As DNA, the CDR3 is TGTGCCAGCAGTTACTCGGGGCCAGGCGACACAAGTGAGCAGTTCTTC.